The 32 T cell receptor beta chains reported below all come from one sample, sequenced in a study of shared clonotypes between healthy human individuals. Some clones are missing from TCRdb's copy, which holds only in-frame ones; the method was immunoSEQ multiplex PCR. The sample includes about 2.3 million clones, about 90% of them seen just once. Sequenced sample: naive CD4+ T cells from PBMCs. Subset given: CD45RA+ positively selected. The receptors shown here come from a man aged 18 to 29 in good health. Some clones in this sample may be carry-over from other donors' samples.

The rearrangement uses TRBV4-3 and TRBJ2-7, with a possible D match to TRBD1 (6 bases). The length of the CDR3 is 15 residues. Between the trimmed V and J ends, which lost 1 base and 7 bases, there was a span of 17 bases. Germline V gives CDR1 LGHNA, CDR2 YSLEER. The CDR3 loop reads CASSQAPRGFGEQYF. The CDR3 DNA is TGCGCCAGCAGCCAAGCCCCTAGGGGGTTCGGGGAGCAGTACTTC.

This chain links TRBV18 with TRBJ2-1; 8 bases match TRBD2. The V segment lost 4 bases and the J segment 2 bases; nucleotides outside the gene matches: 4. The CDR3 is 15 residues long. The germline V gene has CDR1 KGHSH and CDR2 LQKENI. CDR3 sequence reads: CASSRIAGTYNEQFF. The CDR3 nucleotides read TGTGCCAGCTCACGAATAGCGGGAACCTACAATGAGCAGTTCTTC.

The chain carries TRBV28 and TRBJ2-3, with D possibly being TRBD2 (6 bases). This CDR3 is built from 13 residues. Germline loops: CDR1 MDHEN, CDR2 SYDVKM. V shed 10 bases and J shed 4 bases, with 15 bases lying between them. The CDR3 DNA reads as TGTGCCACCAATTCCCCGGGGGCAGATACGCAGTATTTT. Protein sequence: CATNSPGADTQYF.

The chain employs TRBV27 and TRBJ2-2, with D tentatively TRBD1 (6 bases). V was clipped by 7 bases and J by 5 bases, with 14 bases between them. The CDR3 totals 14 residues. Germline V lookup: CDR1 MNHEY, CDR2 SMNVEV (reference sequence). CDR3 region: CASKGSGVTGELFF. CDR3 sequence (DNA): TGTGCCAGCAAGGGTTCAGGGGTGACCGGGGAGCTGTTTTTT.

The rearrangement joins TRBV5-1 to TRBJ2-7, with 10 bases that match TRBD2. The junction had 7 bases not matched to a gene; V was cut back by 0 bases and J by 7 bases. The CDR3 extends over 15 amino acids. The V gene's germline CDR1 is SGHRS and CDR2 YFSETQ. CDR3 in amino acids: CASSLASGGSGEQYF. The CDR3 DNA is TGCGCCAGCAGCTTGGCTAGCGGGGGTTCGGGGGAGCAGTACTTC.

The chain uses TRBV18 and TRBJ1-3; a weak D match, TRBD1 (5 bases). Germline V gene sequence: CDR1 KGHSH, CDR2 LQKENI. This CDR3 is built from 18 residues. Between the trimmed V and J ends, which lost 3 bases and 0 bases, there was a span of 18 bases. This chain's CDR3 is CASSPRNRARDSGNTIYF. The CDR3 nucleotides read TGTGCCAGCTCACCCCGGAACAGAGCCAGGGACTCTGGAAACACCATATATTTT.

The chain recombines TRBV28 with TRBJ1-2, with 9 bases lining up with TRBD1. From germline, CDR1 is MDHEN and CDR2 SYDVKM. This CDR3 has 17 residues. The ends lost 6 bases at V and 7 bases at J; junction bases unmatched: 18. This CDR3 is CASRSPGQGGGEGGYTF. The CDR3 bases are TGTGCCAGCAGATCCCCGGGACAGGGAGGCGGAGAGGGTGGCTACACCTTC.

Of note for this clone: This same CDR3 is encoded by further DNA sequences in the sample. The rearrangement uses TRBV5-1 and TRBJ1-2; TRBD1 agrees at 7 bases. This CDR3 has 13 amino acids. Germline assignment: CDR1 SGHRS and CDR2 YFSETQ. V shed 0 bases, J shed 6 bases, and the junction held 2 bases outside the gene matches. In nucleotides, the CDR3 is TGCGCCAGCAGCTTGGGGCAGGGGGATGGCTACACCTTC. This gives the protein CASSLGQGDGYTF.

The table lists this clone with a count of one. V and J are TRBV5-1 and TRBJ2-7; 7 bases fit TRBD1. Germline CDR1 SGHRS, CDR2 YFSETQ. CDR3 length: 15 amino acids. With 3 bases clipped from V and 3 bases from J, the junction kept 9 bases outside the gene matches. CDR3 loop: CASSSYRGLGYEQYF. DNA of the CDR3: TGCGCCAGCAGCTCTTACAGGGGTTTGGGCTACGAGCAGTACTTC.

The gene calls are TRBV6-5 and TRBJ1-1; D is perhaps TRBD1 (5 bases). The germline V and J ends were trimmed by 1 base and 1 base, with 13 bases remaining between them. CDR1 and CDR2 (germline): MNHEY, SVGAGI. This CDR3 has 16 amino acids. The CDR3 coding sequence is TGTGCCAGCAGTTACTATTTGGGGCCTGGGAACACTGAAGCTTTCTTT. Its translation: CASSYYLGPGNTEAFF.

V and J are TRBV7-2 and TRBJ1-4, with TRBD1 matching 9 bases. Germline CDR1 is SGHTA and CDR2 is FQGNSA. The CDR3 consists of 15 residues. V shed 2 bases, J shed 3 bases, and the junction held 1 base outside the gene matches. This chain's CDR3 is CASSLTGGPNEKLFF. The DNA of the CDR3 is TGTGCCAGCAGCTTAACAGGGGGCCCTAATGAAAAACTGTTTTTT.

This clone was seen just once. At one end, the junction sequence differs from germline, possibly due to a read error. The V call is TRBV11-2, the J call TRBJ1-2, with no clear D. Germline CDR1 and CDR2: SGHAT and FQNNGV. The CDR3 totals 14 residues. The CDR3 loop is CASSPGQANYDYTF. The CDR3 bases are TGTGCCAGCAGCCCCGGTCAGGCTAACTATGACTACACCTTC.

V usage is TRBV27 and J usage is TRBJ2-3; D not resolved. Per the germline V gene, CDR1 is MNHEY and CDR2 is SMNVEV (reference sequence). CDR3 length: 14 amino acids. V shed 6 bases and J shed 0 bases, with 10 bases lying between them. This chain's CDR3 is CASRLLPSTDTQYF. The CDR3 nucleotides read TGTGCCAGCAGGCTCCTTCCTAGCACAGATACGCAGTATTTT.

Concerning this clone: Other nucleotide sequences from this sample produce the same CDR3. V and J are TRBV5-1 and TRBJ2-3; TRBD2 matches 8 bases. In germline, CDR1 is SGHRS, CDR2 YFSETQ. V lost 0 bases, J lost 3 bases, and 3 bases stayed unmatched. CDR3 size: 15 residues. The CDR3 region has the DNA TGCGCCAGCAGCTTGGCGTCTAGCGGGACAGATACGCAGTATTTT. This gives the protein CASSLASSGTDTQYF.

The V gene is TRBV7-9, the J gene TRBJ1-1, with TRBD1 as a possible D gene (6 bases). From germline, CDR1 is SEHNR and CDR2 FQNEAQ (reference sequence). The CDR3 spans 13 residues. The V gene lost 5 bases and the J gene lost 6 bases, with 13 bases spanning the gap. CDR3: CASSQQGRPEAFF. CDR3 in DNA: TGTGCCAGCAGCCAACAGGGCAGGCCTGAAGCTTTCTTT.

On this clone: At one end, the junction sequence differs from germline, possibly due to a read error. The chain uses TRBV4-1 and TRBJ2-7; D is tentatively TRBD1 or TRBD2 (5 bases each). The CDR3 spans 16 residues. Germline V gives CDR1 MGHRA, CDR2 YSYEKL. CDR3 region: CASSQDWGSSAYEQHF. DNA of the CDR3: TGCGCCAGCAGCCAAGATTGGGGGAGCTCTGCCTACGAGCAGCACTTC.

This clone is a singleton in its sample. The chain combines TRBV30 with TRBJ2-1, with TRBD2 matching 8 bases. The CDR3 is 14 amino acids. J was trimmed by 8 bases and V by 1 base; bases with no gene match: 7. CDR1 is GTSNPN and CDR2 is SVGIG in the germline V gene (reference sequence). CDR3 in amino acids: CAWSALPGRDEQFF. The CDR3 DNA reads TGTGCCTGGAGTGCCCTCCCCGGGAGGGATGAGCAGTTCTTC.

As to this clone: Other DNA sequences of this sample code for an identical CDR3. V is TRBV5-5 and J is TRBJ2-2; a weak D match, TRBD1 (6 bases). Germline V gene data show CDR1 as SGHKS and CDR2 as YYEKEE (reference sequence). V was pared by 0 bases and J by 0 bases, with 9 bases between. CDR3 length equals 16 residues. CDR3 DNA sequence: TGTGCCAGCAGCTTGGTCGCAGGGGCGAACACCGGGGAGCTGTTTTTT. Protein product: CASSLVAGANTGELFF.

The chain employs TRBV2 and TRBJ2-1; D perhaps matches TRBD2 (7 bases). Trimming left V 3 bases short and J 8 bases short, with 14 bases between. Germline loops: CDR1 SNHLY, CDR2 FYNNEI. This CDR3 region has 14 residues. The CDR3, as DNA: TGTGCCAGCAGTGATCAAGGGGGGGGCGATGAGCAGTTCTTC. Its translation: CASSDQGGGDEQFF.

The chain has TRBV19 and TRBJ1-5; D is undetermined. CDR1 is LNHDA and CDR2 is SQIVND in the germline V gene (reference sequence). CDR3 length: 13 amino acids. With 6 bases removed from V and 3 bases from J, the gap between germline ends came to 9 bases. CDR3 protein: CASRRGDNQPQHF. CDR3 bases: TGTGCCAGTAGGCGCGGGGACAATCAGCCCCAGCATTTT.

About this clone itself: The sample holds other DNA sequences that translate to the same CDR3. V gene TRBV11-3 combines with J gene TRBJ2-1; 7 positions match TRBD1. J lost 0 bases, V lost 3 bases, and 2 bases had no gene match. Germline V CDR1 and CDR2: SGHNT, YENEEA. This CDR3 region has 15 residues. The CDR3, as DNA: TGTGCCAGCAGCTTCAGGGGGAGCTCCTACAATGAGCAGTTCTTC. It specifies CASSFRGSSYNEQFF.

The CDR3 reads CASSFGAAQETQYF. The CDR3 DNA reads as TGTGCCAGCAGCTTTGGGGCTGCGCAAGAGACCCAGTACTTC. This chain joins TRBV7-7 and TRBJ2-5, with a tentative D call TRBD1 (5 bases). The CDR3 spans 14 residues. The ends were cut back, 3 bases at V and 2 bases at J, with 10 bases in the middle. In germline, CDR1 is SSHAT, CDR2 FNYEAQ (reference sequence).

Only a few counts were recorded for this clone. The sample contains more than one DNA sequence encoding this CDR3. The chain couples TRBV29-1 to TRBJ1-1, with TRBD1 identical over 8 bases. Trimming cost V 6 bases and J 5 bases; bases outside gene matches: 2. CDR1 is SQVTM, CDR2 ANQGSEA, per germline. The length of the CDR3 is 11 residues. In nucleotides, the CDR3 is TGCAGCGTCCAGGGGGCGACTGAAGCTTTCTTT. It encodes CSVQGATEAFF.

This clone was seen only once. The V and J genes are TRBV7-8 and TRBJ2-5, with 9 bases identical to TRBD1. The trim removed 5 bases at V and 3 bases at J, leaving 7 bases unmatched. Germline CDR1 reads SGHVS; CDR2 reads FQNEAQ. The CDR3 loop spans 15 amino acids. CDR3 nucleotide sequence: TGTGCCAGCAGCGGGGGGACAGGGCCTAAAGAGACCCAGTACTTC. This translates into CASSGGTGPKETQYF.

The rearrangement joins TRBV6-1 to TRBJ1-5; TRBD1 might be the D (5 bases). Germline V gene data show CDR1 as MNHNS and CDR2 as SASEGT. CDR3 length equals 17 residues. With 3 bases removed from V and 0 bases from J, the gap between germline ends came to 15 bases. CDR3 DNA sequence: TGTGCCAGCAGTGAGACTTACGGGGCAAATAGCAATCAGCCCCAGCATTTT. Translation: CASSETYGANSNQPQHF.

The CDR3, as DNA: TGCGCCAGCAGCCAAATCACCCTCACAGATACGCAGTATTTT. It encodes CASSQITLTDTQYF. This chain connects TRBV4-1 to TRBJ2-3; D call uncertain. The CDR3 sequence is 14 residues long. V was trimmed by 2 bases and J by 2 bases, leaving 8 bases between them. Per the germline V gene, CDR1 is MGHRA and CDR2 is YSYEKL.

The chain combines TRBV7-9 with TRBJ2-3; 11 bases match TRBD2. The CDR3 spans 13 residues. Germline loops: CDR1 SEHNR, CDR2 FQNEAQ (reference sequence). V dropped 2 bases and J dropped 12; count of bases not matched to a gene: 4. Here the CDR3 reads CASSLSTSGSQYF. DNA of the CDR3: TGTGCCAGCAGCTTATCTACTAGCGGGAGCCAGTATTTT.

The chain combines TRBV27 with TRBJ1-6; the D gene is possibly TRBD1 (5 bases). Germline CDR1 MNHEY, CDR2 SMNVEV (reference sequence). This CDR3 spans 15 amino acids. Trimming shortened V by 4 bases and J by 6 bases, and 13 bases separated the two germline ends. CDR3 loop: CASSSRRVSNSPLHF. The CDR3 DNA reads TGTGCCAGCAGTTCGCGCAGGGTCTCTAATTCACCCCTCCACTTT.

The chain combines TRBV14 with TRBJ2-1; TRBD1 or TRBD2 may be the D gene (6 bases each). The germline CDR1 and CDR2 sequences are SGHDN and FVKESK. This CDR3 has 12 amino acids. The V end was cut by 6 bases, the J end by 10 bases, with 13 bases between. CDR3 DNA: TGTGCCAGCAGGGAGGGGGGAGACGAGCAGTTCTTC. Translation gives CASREGGDEQFF.

With respect to this clone: This specimen includes other DNA sequences encoding the same CDR3. This chain joins TRBV28 and TRBJ2-7; TRBD1 matches at 12 bases. The V segment lost 4 bases and the J segment 5 bases; nucleotides outside the gene matches: 6. Looked up from germline, CDR1 is MDHEN and CDR2 is SYDVKM. CDR3 length equals 15 residues. CDR3 sequence: CASSSPGQGAHEQYF. The CDR3 nucleotides read TGTGCCAGCAGTTCACCGGGACAGGGGGCCCACGAGCAGTACTTC.

This clone was seen only a few times. The chain has TRBV4-1 and TRBJ1-5, with TRBD1 identical over 7 bases. The CDR3 is made up of 15 amino acids. Per germline, CDR1 MGHRA and CDR2 YSYEKL. V lost 5 bases to trimming and J lost 6 bases; unmatched junction nucleotides: 10. The chain's CDR3 is CASSSDRVRLQPQHF. CDR3 sequence (DNA): TGCGCCAGCAGCTCAGACAGGGTAAGGCTTCAGCCCCAGCATTTT.

V is TRBV6-6 and J is TRBJ2-3; a possible D gene is TRBD2 (7 bases). Germline CDR1 and CDR2: MNHNY and SVGAGI (reference sequence). Trimming took 2 bases from V and 4 from J, leaving 13 bases between them. CDR3 length: 15 amino acids. CDR3 coding DNA: TGTGCCAGCAGTTACGTGGGAGGGGGGTCAGATACGCAGTATTTT. This gives the protein CASSYVGGGSDTQYF.